This T cell receptor (beta chain) came from a study of T cell repertoires in cytomegalovirus infection. About the study: A matching HLA type, together with CMV infection, was signaled by public TCR beta signatures.

Findings of the study overall: The study found HLA-C-restricted CMV-specific TCR beta clonotypes dominating the ex vivo response.

One entry per CDR3 protein, called by TCRdb with MiXCR from the reads. The sample lists 200,000 to 300,000 distinct CDR3 sequences, approximately 13% occurring once. Germline CDR1 and CDR2: MNHEY and SVGAGI. J gave up 0 bases and V 2 bases, and 8 bases lay outside the gene matches. The CDR3 spans 19 residues. About this clonotype itself: What it recognizes is unknown.

The sequence came from a human donor in good health (CMV status not recorded). Some clones in this sample may be carry-over from other donors' samples. Material: PBMCs. The rearrangement links TRBV6-5 to TRBJ1-6, with 9 bases lining up with TRBD1. The DNA of the CDR3 is TGTGCCAGCAGTTACAGGACAGGGGCCTCGAGCTCCTATAATTCACCCCTCCACTTT. Its translation: CASSYRTGASSSYNSPLHF.